This T cell receptor beta chain is from a study of T cell responses to AZD1222 COVID-19 vaccine. CDR3 size: 12 residues. The germline V gene encodes CDR1 SGHRS and CDR2 YFSETQ. V was shortened by 2 bases and J by 9 bases, with 9 bases between the two germline ends. On this clone itself: The antigen is undetermined.

Some clones are missing from TCRdb's copy, which holds only in-frame ones; the method was immunoSEQ multiplex PCR. The sample holds approximately 150,000 clones; about 92% are singletons and the top ten take around 12%. Study-wide results and caveats: Seropositive status at baseline applied to only six AZD1222 recipients. Spike-specific TCR breadth and depth both grew after two AZD1222 doses. Regions 160-218 and 743-854 dominated among vaccine-associated CD4 TCRs spanning spike.

The sequence was obtained from an adult who had recovered from COVID-19. Sample: peripheral blood, taken after recovery from COVID-19. The chain recombines TRBV5-1 with TRBJ2-1; D is unresolved. Written as DNA, the CDR3 is TGCGCCAGCAGCTTTTTTGGAGCTGAGCAGTTCTTC. Its protein product is CASSFFGAEQFF.